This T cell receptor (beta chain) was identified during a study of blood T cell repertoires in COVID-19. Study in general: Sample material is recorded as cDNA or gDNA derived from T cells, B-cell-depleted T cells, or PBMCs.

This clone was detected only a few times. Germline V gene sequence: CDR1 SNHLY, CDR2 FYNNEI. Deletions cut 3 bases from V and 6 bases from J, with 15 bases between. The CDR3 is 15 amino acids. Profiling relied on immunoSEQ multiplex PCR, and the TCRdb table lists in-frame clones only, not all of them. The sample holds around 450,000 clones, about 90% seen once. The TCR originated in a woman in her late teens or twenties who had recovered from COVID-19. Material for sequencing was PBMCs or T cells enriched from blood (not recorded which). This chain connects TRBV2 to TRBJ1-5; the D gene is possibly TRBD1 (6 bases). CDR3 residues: CASSDVGGLGQPQHF. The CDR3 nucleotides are TGTGCCAGCAGTGATGTTGGGGGCCTCGGTCAGCCCCAGCATTTT.